This T cell receptor beta chain originates from a study of T-cell memory formation after mild COVID-19. Study observations and caveats: Clones shrinking between day 15 and 85 showed a balanced CD4/CD8 split, and those that grew later tilted toward CD4+. Mainly in CM and EM were contracting CD4+ clones; CD8+ were in EMRA. A subset of responding clones appeared in pre-infection memory, suggesting cross-reactive memory joined.

UMIs and sample barcodes were carried by the TCR alpha and TCR beta cDNA libraries that 5'RACE produced using constant-segment primers. TCRdb ran MiXCR on the 5' RACE reads and lists one entry per CDR3 protein. The sample includes 92,000 or so distinct CDR3 sequences, approximately 13% of them seen just once. This CDR3 region has 15 residues. The V gene's germline CDR1 is DFQATT and CDR2 SNEGSKA (reference sequence). Trimming removed 3 bases from V and 1 base from J; junction bases left unmatched: 5. Worth noting for this clonotype: Its specificity is not known.

The sequence came from an adult woman who had mild COVID-19 (a few samples of this study predate the infection). Cell type and time point are not known. The sequenced material came from PBMCs or a T cell subset sorted from them (not recorded which). The chain combines TRBV20-1 with TRBJ2-1, with 8 bases matching TRBD2. CDR3 sequence reads: CSASRREVSYNEQFF. As DNA, the CDR3 is TGCAGTGCTAGTCGGCGGGAGGTATCCTACAATGAGCAGTTCTTC.